In this sample, the clone carrying this TCR beta chain turned up once. The sample is drawn from a study of blood T cell repertoires in COVID-19. About the research overall: The samples span acute and convalescent COVID-19 from the United States, Italy and Spain. The cDNA or gDNA used as material had been derived from T cells, B-cell-depleted T cells, or PBMCs.

The length of the CDR3 is 13 residues. Germline V gives CDR1 SGHRS, CDR2 YFSETQ. V shed 0 bases and J 8 bases; nucleotides not matched to a gene: 4. Per the original data handling: Researchers report that nucleated cell counts were estimated from reference gene primer amplification. Sequenced by immunoSEQ multiplex PCR; TCRdb stores in-frame clones only, minus some. The V and J calls and clone size come from that table; D and trimming were worked out from the DNA. The repertoire holds about 190,000 clones, with about 89% as singletons. The specimen sequenced was peripheral blood. The clonotype was recovered from a man aged 35 to 55 with acute or convalescent COVID-19. The genes are TRBV5-1 and TRBJ1-1; 7 bases agree with TRBD1. CDR3 region: CASSLVQGSEAFF. CDR3 bases: TGCGCCAGCAGCTTGGTACAGGGGTCCGAAGCTTTCTTT.